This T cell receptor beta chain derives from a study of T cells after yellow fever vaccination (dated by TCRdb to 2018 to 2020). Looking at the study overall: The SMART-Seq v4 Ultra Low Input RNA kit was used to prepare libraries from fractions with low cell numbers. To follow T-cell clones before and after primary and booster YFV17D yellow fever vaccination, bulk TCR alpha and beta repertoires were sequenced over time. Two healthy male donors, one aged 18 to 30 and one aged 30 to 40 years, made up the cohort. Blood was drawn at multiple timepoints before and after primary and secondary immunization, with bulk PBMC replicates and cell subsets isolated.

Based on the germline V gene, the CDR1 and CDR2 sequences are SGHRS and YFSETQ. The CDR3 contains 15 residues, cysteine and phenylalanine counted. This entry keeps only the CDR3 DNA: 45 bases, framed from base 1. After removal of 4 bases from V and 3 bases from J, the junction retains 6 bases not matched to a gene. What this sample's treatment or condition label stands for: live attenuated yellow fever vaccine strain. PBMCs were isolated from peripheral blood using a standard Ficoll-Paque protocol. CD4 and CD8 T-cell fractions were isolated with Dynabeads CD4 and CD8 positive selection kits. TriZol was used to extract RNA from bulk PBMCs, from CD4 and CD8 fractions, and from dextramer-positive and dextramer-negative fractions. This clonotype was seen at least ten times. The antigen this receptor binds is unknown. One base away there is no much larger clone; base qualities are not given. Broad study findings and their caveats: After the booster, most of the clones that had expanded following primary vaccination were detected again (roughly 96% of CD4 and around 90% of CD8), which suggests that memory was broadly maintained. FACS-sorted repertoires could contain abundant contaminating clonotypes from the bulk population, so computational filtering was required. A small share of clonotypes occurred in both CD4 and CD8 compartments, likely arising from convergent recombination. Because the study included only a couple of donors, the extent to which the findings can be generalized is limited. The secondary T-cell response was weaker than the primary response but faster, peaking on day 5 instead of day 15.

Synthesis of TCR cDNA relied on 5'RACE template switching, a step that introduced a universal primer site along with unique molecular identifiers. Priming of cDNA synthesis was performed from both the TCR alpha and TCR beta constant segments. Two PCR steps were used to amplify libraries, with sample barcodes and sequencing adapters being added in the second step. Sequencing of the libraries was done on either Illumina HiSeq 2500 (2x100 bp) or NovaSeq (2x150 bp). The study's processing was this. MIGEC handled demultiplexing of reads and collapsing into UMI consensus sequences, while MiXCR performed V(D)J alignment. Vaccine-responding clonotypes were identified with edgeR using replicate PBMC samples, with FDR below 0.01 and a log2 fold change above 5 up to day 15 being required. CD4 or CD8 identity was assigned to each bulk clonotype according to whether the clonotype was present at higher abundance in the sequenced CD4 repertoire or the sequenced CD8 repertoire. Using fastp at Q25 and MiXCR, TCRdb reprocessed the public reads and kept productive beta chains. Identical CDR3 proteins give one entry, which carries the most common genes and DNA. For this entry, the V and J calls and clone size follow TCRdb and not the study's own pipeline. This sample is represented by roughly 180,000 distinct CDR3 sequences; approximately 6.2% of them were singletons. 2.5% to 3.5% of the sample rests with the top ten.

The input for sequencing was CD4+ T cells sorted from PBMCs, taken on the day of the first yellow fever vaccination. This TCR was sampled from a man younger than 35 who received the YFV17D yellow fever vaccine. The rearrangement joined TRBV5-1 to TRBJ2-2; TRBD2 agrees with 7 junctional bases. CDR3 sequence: CASSQPGLYTGELFF. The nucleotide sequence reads TGCGCCAGCAGCCAACCGGGACTATACACCGGGGAGCTGTTTTTT. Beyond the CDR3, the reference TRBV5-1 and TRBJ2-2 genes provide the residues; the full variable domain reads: KAGVTQTPRYLIKTRGQQVTLSCSPISGHRSVSWYQQTPGQGLQFLFEYFSETQRNKGNFPGRFSGRQFSNSRSEMNVSTLELGDSALYLCASSQPGLYTGELFFGEGSRLTVL.